The 24 T cell receptor beta chains reported below all come from one sample, sequenced in a study of control samples from healthy donors and cancer patients. Clones were sequenced by immunoSEQ multiplex PCR, and TCRdb holds only the in-frame ones, with some missing. Found here are hundreds of thousands of clones, around 90% of them singletons; the top ten hold around 6.4%. Sequences were obtained from PBMCs. Receptors were obtained from a man aged 35 to 55 with head and neck cancer.

The chain joins TRBV23-1 to TRBJ1-6, with D uncertain. TRBV23-1 is assigned to the ORF class and has an uncertain function. V lost 0 bases to trimming and J lost 9 bases, with 18 bases between them. The CDR3 has 17 amino acids. CDR3 coding DNA: TGCGCCAGCAGTCAATCGGCCAGGAGAAAGAGTAGTTCACCCCTCCACTTT. This encodes CASSQSARRKSSSPLHF.

The CDR3 sequence is CSASNEQFF. The CDR3 DNA reads TGCAGCGCCTCCAATGAGCAGTTCTTC. This chain links TRBV29-1 with TRBJ2-1; no firm D call. This CDR3 contains 9 residues. Germline assignment: CDR1 SQVTM and CDR2 ANQGSEA. Trimming shortened V by 7 bases and J by 6 bases, and 4 bases separated the two germline ends.

This chain links TRBV30 with TRBJ1-2, with TRBD1 identical over 9 bases. CDR3 length equals 13 residues. V trimming: 0 bases; J trimming: 10 bases; junction bases outside the gene matches: 6. Germline V gives CDR1 GTSNPN, CDR2 SVGIG (reference sequence). The CDR3 DNA follows: TGTGCCTGGAGTGTACGGGGGACAGGGACCTACACCTTC. Its translation: CAWSVRGTGTYTF.

The J gene is TRBJ1-4, the V gene TRBV6-5; TRBD1 is a possible D gene (6 bases). The V and J ends lost 7 bases and 8 bases respectively, with 14 bases between them. CDR1 and CDR2 from the germline V gene are MNHEY and SVGAGI. This CDR3 has 13 residues. As DNA, the CDR3 is TGTGCCAGCACTTTAACAGGGTACGAAAAACTGTTTTTT. It specifies CASTLTGYEKLFF.

This sequence joins TRBV18 and TRBJ1-1; D gene unclear. The germline V gene has CDR1 KGHSH and CDR2 LQKENI. This CDR3 region has 13 residues. Trimming shortened V by 3 bases and J by 6 bases, and 11 bases separated the two germline ends. The DNA of the CDR3 is TGTGCCAGCTCACCGGCAGTTCCCCCTGAAGCTTTCTTT. It codes for CASSPAVPPEAFF.

The J gene is TRBJ1-1, the V gene TRBV5-1; D gene uncertain. The germline V gene has CDR1 SGHRS and CDR2 YFSETQ. V lost 1 base to trimming and J lost 0 bases, with 10 bases between them. The CDR3 spans 15 residues. CDR3 nucleotides: TGCGCCAGCAGCTTGAATGAGGCCATGAACACTGAAGCTTTCTTT. It yields the protein CASSLNEAMNTEAFF.

The J gene is TRBJ1-5, the V gene TRBV5-1; 11 bases are shared with TRBD1. Germline V lookup: CDR1 SGHRS, CDR2 YFSETQ. Trimming removed 4 bases from V and 4 bases from J; junction bases left unmatched: 4. The CDR3 extends over 15 amino acids. CDR3 DNA sequence: TGCGCCAGCAGCGCTGGGACAGGGGGGAATCAGCCCCAGCATTTT. Encoded protein: CASSAGTGGNQPQHF. The full variable domain, its missing parts supplied by reference TRBV5-1 and TRBJ1-5, is KAGVTQTPRYLIKTRGQQVTLSCSPISGHRSVSWYQQTPGQGLQFLFEYFSETQRNKGNFPGRFSGRQFSNSRSEMNVSTLELGDSALYLCASSAGTGGNQPQHFGDGTRLSIL.

This rearrangement joins TRBV30 to TRBJ2-5, with D perhaps TRBD2 (5 bases). The CDR3 runs 15 residues. Trimming pared 3 bases from V and 6 bases from J, leaving 20 bases between. CDR1 and CDR2 from the germline V gene are GTSNPN and SVGIG (reference sequence). Here the CDR3 reads CAWSPLREPQQTQYF. The CDR3 DNA is TGTGCCTGGAGCCCTCTCCGGGAACCCCAGCAGACCCAGTACTTC.

The chain couples TRBV19 to TRBJ1-5; no clear D. Germline V gives CDR1 LNHDA, CDR2 SQIVND (reference sequence). Trimming stripped 5 bases from V and 3 bases from J, with 11 bases between. The CDR3 is made up of 14 amino acids. CDR3 in amino acids: CASSGSALNQPQHF. The CDR3 bases are TGTGCCAGTAGTGGAAGCGCACTCAATCAGCCCCAGCATTTT.

This chain links TRBV13 with TRBJ2-3, with D tentatively TRBD2 (6 bases). Germline lookup yields CDR1 PRHDT and CDR2 FYEKMQ (reference sequence). V lost 9 bases and J 0 bases, leaving 10 bases between the germline ends. The CDR3 has 13 amino acids. In nucleotides, the CDR3 is TGTGCCAGTACGCGGGGCAGCACAGATACGCAGTATTTT. It encodes CASTRGSTDTQYF.

This sequence joins TRBV5-1 and TRBJ1-1, with TRBD1 identical over 8 bases. The germline V gene encodes CDR1 SGHRS and CDR2 YFSETQ. The junction had 7 bases not matched to a gene; V was cut back by 2 bases and J by 1 base. CDR3 size: 16 residues. This chain's CDR3 is CASSFTGGAKNTEAFF. The CDR3 region has the DNA TGCGCCAGCAGCTTCACAGGGGGGGCCAAGAACACTGAAGCTTTCTTT.

This rearrangement joins TRBV27 to TRBJ2-3; the D gene is possibly TRBD1 (6 bases). Germline V CDR1 and CDR2: MNHEY, SMNVEV (reference sequence). Trimming removed 4 bases from V and 2 bases from J, with 13 bases in between. CDR3 length: 15 residues. The CDR3 loop reads CASSYYREITDTQYF. DNA for the CDR3: TGTGCCAGCAGTTACTACAGGGAGATCACAGATACGCAGTATTTT.

The rearrangement uses TRBV11-3 and TRBJ2-4, with D maybe TRBD1 (5 bases). CDR1 is SGHNT, CDR2 YENEEA, per germline. This CDR3 region has 14 residues. The V end was cut by 5 bases, the J end by 9 bases, with 17 bases between. In DNA form, the CDR3 reads TGTGCCAGCAGCCCCGGCGGTCAGGGCCCCATTCAGTACTTC. Amino acids: CASSPGGQGPIQYF.

The chain recombines TRBV12-3 or TRBV12-4 with TRBJ1-5, with a weak D call TRBD1 (5 bases). Trimming stripped 6 bases from V and 10 bases from J, with 10 bases between. The CDR3 consists of 11 residues. CDR3 bases: TGTGCCAGCAGGGGGGTGGGTCCCCAGCATTTT. This codes for CASRGVGPQHF.

The chain combines TRBV30 with TRBJ2-2; a possible D gene is TRBD1 (5 bases). The CDR3 loop spans 13 amino acids. From germline, CDR1 is GTSNPN and CDR2 SVGIG (reference sequence). V was shortened by 1 base and J by 4 bases, with 7 bases between the two germline ends. CDR3 loop: CAWSAGFTGELFF. CDR3 DNA: TGTGCCTGGAGTGCAGGGTTCACCGGGGAGCTGTTTTTT.

This chain connects TRBV12-3 or TRBV12-4 to TRBJ1-2; D is possibly TRBD1 (5 bases). V was trimmed by 3 bases and J by 4 bases, leaving 6 bases between them. CDR3 length: 12 amino acids. This CDR3 reads CASSFDSYGYTF. The CDR3 nucleotides are TGTGCCAGCAGTTTCGACAGCTATGGCTACACCTTC.

The chain links TRBV7-2 to TRBJ2-2; no firm D call. Trimming removed 2 bases at V and 0 bases at J, with 7 bases between. Germline loops: CDR1 SGHTA, CDR2 FQGNSA. This CDR3 region has 15 residues. The CDR3 sequence is CASSLWSANTGELFF. The CDR3 region has the DNA TGTGCCAGCAGCTTATGGTCAGCGAACACCGGGGAGCTGTTTTTT.

This chain links TRBV5-5 with TRBJ2-6; D uncertain. The germline V and J ends were trimmed by 1 base and 5 bases, with 4 bases remaining between them. This CDR3 spans 13 amino acids. CDR1 SGHKS and CDR2 YYEKEE come from the germline V gene (reference sequence). DNA of the CDR3: TGTGCCAGCAGCTTGTCCCGGGCCAACGTCCTGACTTTC. As protein: CASSLSRANVLTF. Using reference TRBV5-5 and TRBJ2-6 for the parts outside the CDR3, the full variable domain is DAGVTQSPTHLIKTRGQQVTLRCSPISGHKSVSWYQQVLGQGPQFIFQYYEKEERGRGNFPDRFSARQFPNYSSELNVNALLLGDSALYLCASSLSRANVLTFGAGSRLTVL.

The rearrangement uses TRBV9 and TRBJ1-1; no reliable D call. The CDR3 runs to 15 residues. In germline, CDR1 is SGDLS, CDR2 YYNGEE. The V and J ends lost 0 bases and 1 base respectively, with 10 bases between them. Here the CDR3 reads CASSVVGSWNTEAFF. DNA of the CDR3: TGTGCCAGCAGCGTAGTGGGCAGTTGGAACACTGAAGCTTTCTTT.

This sequence joins TRBV2 and TRBJ2-5, with D perhaps given as TRBD1 or TRBD2 (5 bases each). There are 13 residues in the CDR3. The germline V gene has CDR1 SNHLY and CDR2 FYNNEI. V lost 3 bases and J lost 1, with 6 bases in between. The CDR3 DNA is TGTGCCAGCAGTGACGGGACCCAAGAGACCCAGTACTTC. Its translation: CASSDGTQETQYF.

DNA for the CDR3: TGCGCCAGCGCCGAGCGGACAGGGTCGTACAATGAGCAGTTCTTC. This sequence encodes CASAERTGSYNEQFF. J is TRBJ2-1 and V is TRBV5-1; 8 nucleotides align to TRBD1. This CDR3 region has 15 residues. The V gene end was trimmed by 7 bases and the J gene end by 4 bases; junction bases not matched to a gene: 10. The germline CDR1 and CDR2 sequences are SGHRS and YFSETQ.

The genes are TRBV7-8 and TRBJ2-7; 9 bases match TRBD2. This CDR3 contains 14 residues. From germline, CDR1 is SGHVS and CDR2 FQNEAQ. Trimming removed 4 bases from V and 4 bases from J; junction bases left unmatched: 5. The CDR3 loop is CASSSTAGGYEQYF. In DNA form, the CDR3 reads TGTGCCAGCAGCTCAACAGCGGGAGGTTACGAGCAGTACTTC.

V usage is TRBV14 and J usage is TRBJ1-2; D is possibly TRBD1 (5 bases). The CDR3 contains 18 residues. V was cut by 2 bases and J by 1 base, with 20 bases left in between. Looked up from germline, CDR1 is SGHDN and CDR2 is FVKESK. The DNA of the CDR3 is TGTGCCAGCAGCCAATATCGCAGGGCACCCCCTCTTAACTATGGCTACACCTTC. Translated, it gives CASSQYRRAPPLNYGYTF.

The J gene is TRBJ1-5, the V gene TRBV2, with TRBD1 as a possible D gene (5 bases). Germline CDR1 is SNHLY and CDR2 is FYNNEI. The CDR3 contains 16 residues. The germline V and J ends were trimmed by 0 bases and 6 bases, with 15 bases remaining between them. The DNA of the CDR3 is TGTGCCAGCAGTGAAGCGCTTAGGGGAGTCGGTCAGCCCCAGCATTTT. This sequence encodes CASSEALRGVGQPQHF.